A selection of T cell receptor beta chains follows, all from one sample in a study of OX40 agonist ivuxolimab in advanced cancers. Here immunoSEQ multiplex PCR was the method, and the copy in TCRdb shows in-frame clones only, minus some. In the table there are roughly 80,000 clones, around 88% of which are singletons. The specimen comprised CD4+ or CD8+ T cells sorted from blood, sampled in a trial of the OX40 agonist ivuxolimab. All receptors come from an adult with an advanced solid tumor such as melanoma, head and neck, liver or kidney cancer. Both conserved end residues are part of each CDR3. The order of the fields is V gene, J gene, clone size, D gene, CDR3 protein, CDR3 DNA. The D gene is left open where the match is weak. Part of the rows lack a size; the others show once, few, many or a class for expanded clones.

>TRBV10-3|TRBJ1-2|NA|TRBD1
CAIRITGDRGYTF
TGTGCCATCAGGATCACAGGGGATAGAGGCTACACCTTC
>TRBV2|TRBJ1-6|few|NA
CASSLGGRGSPLHF
TGTGCCAGCAGCCTGGGGGGCCGCGGTTCACCCCTCCACTTT
>TRBV19|TRBJ2-7|NA|NA
CASSIGDASSYEQYF
TGTGCCAGTAGTATAGGGGACGCCAGCTCCTACGAGCAGTACTTC
>TRBV5-1|TRBJ1-5|NA|NA
CASSQGESGQPQHF
TGCGCCAGCAGTCAGGGTGAAAGCGGTCAGCCCCAGCATTTT
>TRBV6-5|TRBJ1-1|NA|TRBD1
CASSYSRTGDTEAFF
TGTGCCAGCAGTTACTCACGGACAGGGGACACTGAAGCTTTCTTT
>TRBV9|TRBJ2-1|NA|TRBD2
CASSGASGAFEQFF
TGTGCCAGCAGCGGGGCTAGCGGGGCGTTTGAGCAGTTCTTC
>TRBV30|TRBJ2-7|NA|NA
CAWSPDAYEQYF
TGTGCCTGGAGCCCAGATGCTTACGAGCAGTACTTC
>TRBV6-5|TRBJ1-2|NA|NA
CASRRGAAFNYGYTF
TGTGCCAGCCGGCGGGGGGCAGCCTTTAACTATGGCTACACCTTC
>TRBV30|TRBJ2-7|once|NA
CAWSASGLPYEQYF
TGTGCCTGGAGTGCATCTGGACTTCCCTACGAGCAGTACTTC
>TRBV7-9|TRBJ2-5|NA|NA
CASRESGNQETQYF
TGTGCCAGCAGGGAATCCGGGAACCAAGAGACCCAGTACTTC
>TRBV1|TRBJ2-2|NA|NA
CTSSQEKPRAGELFF
TGCACCAGCAGCCAAGAAAAGCCCAGGGCCGGGGAGCTGTTTTTT
>TRBV4-3|TRBJ2-7|NA|NA
CASSPQLGTYEQYF
TGCGCCAGCAGCCCTCAACTCGGTACTTACGAGCAGTACTTC
>TRBV21-1|TRBJ2-3|NA|NA
CARVTQYF
TGTGCCAGGGTTACGCAGTATTTT
>TRBV5-1|TRBJ2-5|NA|NA
CASSLFGGQETQYF
TGCGCCAGCAGCTTGTTCGGGGGCCAAGAGACCCAGTACTTC
>TRBV6-1|TRBJ1-5|few|NA
CASSEWLLGVSNQPQHF
TGTGCCAGCAGTGAATGGCTTTTAGGGGTATCGAATCAGCCCCAGCATTTT
>TRBV6-1|TRBJ2-5|NA|NA
CASSDNSPETQYF
TGTGCCAGCAGTGACAACAGCCCGGAGACCCAGTACTTC
>TRBV30|TRBJ2-2|NA|TRBD2
CAWSNHGGSGELFF
TGTGCCTGGAGTAACCACGGGGGGTCCGGGGAGCTGTTTTTT
>TRBV23-1|TRBJ2-7|NA|TRBD2
CASSQAGGLYEQYF
TGCGCCAGCAGTCAAGCGGGGGGGCTATACGAGCAGTACTTC
>TRBV11-1|TRBJ2-3|few|TRBD2
CASSPWGLAGGADTQYF
TGTGCCAGCAGCCCCTGGGGACTAGCGGGGGGGGCAGATACGCAGTATTTT
>TRBV15|TRBJ2-3|NA|NA
CATSRVRGLNTDTQYF
TGTGCCACCAGCAGAGTGCGCGGGTTGAACACAGATACGCAGTATTTT
>TRBV19|TRBJ2-4|NA|NA
CASSISGEKNIQYF
TGTGCCAGTAGTATTAGTGGGGAAAAAAACATTCAGTACTTC
>TRBV4-3|TRBJ2-2|NA|TRBD1
CASRSTGGLSGELFF
TGCGCCAGCAGGTCCACAGGGGGCTTGAGCGGGGAGCTGTTTTTT
>TRBV2|TRBJ1-5|NA|TRBD1
CASRDRVSNQPQHF
TGTGCCAGCAGAGACAGGGTTAGCAATCAGCCCCAGCATTTT
>TRBV6-4|TRBJ2-1|NA|TRBD2
CASSAALLAGGPTNEQFF
TGTGCCAGCAGTGCAGCCTTACTAGCGGGGGGGCCCACCAATGAGCAGTTCTTC
>TRBV5-1|TRBJ1-2|NA|TRBD1
CASRNQGAVGYGYTF
TGCGCCAGCAGGAATCAGGGGGCTGTGGGCTATGGCTACACCTTC
>TRBV18|TRBJ2-5|few|NA
CASFTGVGETQYF
TGTGCCAGCTTCACCGGGGTCGGGGAGACCCAGTACTTC
>TRBV5-1|TRBJ2-7|NA|NA
CASSIKQGTEQYF
TGCGCCAGCAGCATAAAGCAGGGGACCGAGCAGTACTTC
>TRBV5-1|TRBJ2-2|NA|TRBD2
CASSLEASGVTGELFF
TGCGCCAGCAGCTTGGAGGCTAGCGGGGTTACCGGGGAGCTGTTTTTT